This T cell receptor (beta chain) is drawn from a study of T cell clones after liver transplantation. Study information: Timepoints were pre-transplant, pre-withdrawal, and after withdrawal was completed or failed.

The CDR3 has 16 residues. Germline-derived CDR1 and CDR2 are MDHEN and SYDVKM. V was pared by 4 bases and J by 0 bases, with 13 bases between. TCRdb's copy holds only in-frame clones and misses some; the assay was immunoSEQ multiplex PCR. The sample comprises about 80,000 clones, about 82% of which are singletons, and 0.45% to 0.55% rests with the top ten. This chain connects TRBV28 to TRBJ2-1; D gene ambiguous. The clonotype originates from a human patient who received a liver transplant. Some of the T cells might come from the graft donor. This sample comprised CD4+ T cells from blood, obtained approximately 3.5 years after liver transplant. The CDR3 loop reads CASSSSSPSSYNEQFF. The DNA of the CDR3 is TGTGCCAGCAGTTCTTCTTCCCCAAGCTCCTACAATGAGCAGTTCTTC.